This is a list of T cell receptor beta chains from one sample in a study of blood T cell repertoires in COVID-19. Libraries were prepared by immunoSEQ multiplex PCR; TCRdb keeps only in-frame clonotypes and omits some of them. The sample consists of about 100,000 clones, about four fifths of them appearing once. The sample taken for sequencing was peripheral blood. All receptors come from a man in his fifties or sixties with acute or convalescent COVID-19. The CDR3 runs from the conserved cysteine through the conserved F or W. D genes are given only for firm matches. Size is omitted from some rows. Given values are once, few, many or a class for expanded clones.

J gene: TRBJ1-4; V gene: TRBV7-6; D gene: NA; clone size: NA; CDR3 protein: CASSSTGATNEKLFF; CDR3 DNA: TGTGCCAGCAGCTCCACCGGGGCAACTAATGAAAAACTGTTTTTT
J gene: TRBJ1-2; V gene: TRBV4-1; D gene: NA; clone size: NA; CDR3 protein: CASSQPPSYGYTF; CDR3 DNA: TGCGCCAGCAGCCAACCACCCAGCTATGGCTACACCTTC
J gene: TRBJ2-5; V gene: TRBV3-1/TRBV3-2; D gene: TRBD2; clone size: NA; CDR3 protein: CASSQECDRGLTSGREETQYF; CDR3 DNA: TGTGCCAGCAGCCAAGAATGCGACAGGGGGTTAACTAGCGGGAGGGAAGAGACCCAGTACTTC
J gene: TRBJ1-5; V gene: TRBV30; D gene: NA; clone size: NA; CDR3 protein: CAWSRGGRDGQPQHF; CDR3 DNA: TGTGCCTGGAGTCGGGGGGGCAGGGACGGACAGCCCCAGCATTTT
J gene: TRBJ2-2; V gene: TRBV6-2/TRBV6-3; D gene: TRBD2; clone size: few; CDR3 protein: CASSYGGLAGQELFF; CDR3 DNA: TGTGCCAGCAGTTACGGTGGACTAGCGGGACAGGAGCTGTTTTTT
J gene: TRBJ2-1; V gene: TRBV25-1; D gene: TRBD1; clone size: once; CDR3 protein: CASSESRAGGKGEQFF; CDR3 DNA: TGTGCCAGCAGTGAATCTAGGGCAGGGGGTAAAGGTGAGCAGTTCTTC
J gene: TRBJ1-3; V gene: TRBV7-9; D gene: NA; clone size: NA; CDR3 protein: CASSPTGSGNTIYF; CDR3 DNA: TGTGCCAGCAGCCCGACAGGCTCTGGAAACACCATATATTTT
J gene: TRBJ1-1; V gene: TRBV2; D gene: NA; clone size: NA; CDR3 protein: CASSEALPGMNTEAFF; CDR3 DNA: TGTGCCAGCAGCGAAGCGCTCCCGGGTATGAACACTGAAGCTTTCTTT
J gene: TRBJ1-1; V gene: TRBV18; D gene: NA; clone size: NA; CDR3 protein: CASSRTRDTEAFF; CDR3 DNA: TGTGCCAGCTCACGTACCAGGGACACTGAAGCTTTCTTT
J gene: TRBJ2-2; V gene: TRBV27; D gene: NA; clone size: NA; CDR3 protein: CASSRDFANTGELFF; CDR3 DNA: TGTGCCAGCAGTCGGGACTTCGCGAACACCGGGGAGCTGTTTTTT
J gene: TRBJ1-1; V gene: TRBV5-1; D gene: TRBD1; clone size: NA; CDR3 protein: CASSLAGQGYTEAFF; CDR3 DNA: TGCGCCAGCAGCTTGGCAGGACAGGGATACACTGAAGCTTTCTTT
J gene: TRBJ1-1; V gene: TRBV7-3; D gene: NA; clone size: NA; CDR3 protein: CASRLGENTEAFF; CDR3 DNA: TGTGCCAGCCGCCTAGGAGAGAACACTGAAGCTTTCTTT
J gene: TRBJ1-2; V gene: TRBV4-2; D gene: TRBD1; clone size: NA; CDR3 protein: CASSQVGQAFYGYTF; CDR3 DNA: TGTGCCAGCAGCCAAGTCGGACAGGCCTTCTATGGCTACACCTTC
J gene: TRBJ2-1; V gene: TRBV11-2; D gene: NA; clone size: NA; CDR3 protein: CASSLGTSSQSSYNEQFF; CDR3 DNA: TGTGCCAGCAGCTTGGGGACTTCATCCCAGAGCTCCTACAATGAGCAGTTCTTC
J gene: TRBJ2-3; V gene: TRBV7-9; D gene: NA; clone size: few; CDR3 protein: CASGRTGTDTQYF; CDR3 DNA: TGTGCCAGCGGGAGGACGGGCACAGATACGCAGTATTTT
J gene: TRBJ2-5; V gene: TRBV7-9; D gene: TRBD1; clone size: NA; CDR3 protein: CASSSPGGTGSQETQYF; CDR3 DNA: TGTGCCAGCAGCTCCCCTGGTGGGACAGGAAGCCAAGAGACCCAGTACTTC
J gene: TRBJ1-6; V gene: TRBV2; D gene: NA; clone size: once; CDR3 protein: CASDPSGTYNSPLHF; CDR3 DNA: TGTGCCAGCGACCCCTCCGGGACCTATAATTCACCCCTCCACTTT
J gene: TRBJ2-7; V gene: TRBV20-1; D gene: NA; clone size: NA; CDR3 protein: CSATAGEQYF; CDR3 DNA: TGCAGTGCTACCGCCGGGGAGCAGTACTTC
J gene: TRBJ2-1; V gene: TRBV30; D gene: NA; clone size: NA; CDR3 protein: CAWSPEGARQFF; CDR3 DNA: TGTGCCTGGAGCCCGGAGGGGGCGAGGCAGTTCTTC
J gene: TRBJ1-5; V gene: TRBV27; D gene: NA; clone size: NA; CDR3 protein: CASSFGGRGQPQHF; CDR3 DNA: TGTGCCAGCAGTTTCGGGGGGCGCGGTCAGCCCCAGCATTTT
J gene: TRBJ1-5; V gene: TRBV7-2; D gene: TRBD1; clone size: NA; CDR3 protein: CASSPSRGNSNQPQHF; CDR3 DNA: TGTGCCAGCAGCCCAAGCAGGGGGAATAGCAATCAGCCCCAGCATTTT
J gene: TRBJ1-3; V gene: TRBV30; D gene: TRBD1; clone size: NA; CDR3 protein: CAWSVRGTGSGNTIYF; CDR3 DNA: TGTGCCTGGAGTGTACGGGGGACAGGGTCTGGAAACACCATATATTTT
J gene: TRBJ2-7; V gene: TRBV28; D gene: TRBD2; clone size: once; CDR3 protein: CASSSSGKDHYEQYF; CDR3 DNA: TGTGCCAGCAGTTCTAGCGGGAAGGACCACTACGAGCAGTACTTC
J gene: TRBJ2-7; V gene: TRBV7-9; D gene: TRBD1; clone size: NA; CDR3 protein: CASSSGQTVYEQYF; CDR3 DNA: TGTGCCAGCAGCTCGGGACAGACCGTCTACGAGCAGTACTTC
J gene: TRBJ2-7; V gene: TRBV5-4; D gene: NA; clone size: NA; CDR3 protein: CASSPEGTSYEQYF; CDR3 DNA: TGTGCCAGCAGTCCGGAGGGCACCTCCTACGAGCAGTACTTC
J gene: TRBJ1-3; V gene: TRBV19; D gene: TRBD1; clone size: NA; CDR3 protein: CASSSGTAGNTIYF; CDR3 DNA: TGTGCCAGTAGTTCCGGGACAGCTGGAAACACCATATATTTT
J gene: TRBJ2-2; V gene: TRBV4-3; D gene: TRBD1; clone size: NA; CDR3 protein: CASRRQGTGELFF; CDR3 DNA: TGCGCCAGCAGGAGACAGGGGACCGGGGAGCTGTTTTTT
J gene: TRBJ2-7; V gene: TRBV11-3; D gene: TRBD2; clone size: NA; CDR3 protein: CASSPGRGVSYEQYF; CDR3 DNA: TGTGCCAGCAGCCCGGGGCGGGGGGTCTCCTACGAGCAGTACTTC
J gene: TRBJ2-7; V gene: TRBV6-2/TRBV6-3; D gene: TRBD1; clone size: NA; CDR3 protein: CASSYRTQGTYEQYF; CDR3 DNA: TGTGCCAGCAGTTACCGAACACAGGGGACCTACGAGCAGTACTTC
J gene: TRBJ1-3; V gene: TRBV15; D gene: NA; clone size: NA; CDR3 protein: CATSNGGNTIYF; CDR3 DNA: TGTGCCACCAGCAACGGTGGAAACACCATATATTTT
J gene: TRBJ2-5; V gene: TRBV9; D gene: NA; clone size: NA; CDR3 protein: CASSVEGWEETQYF; CDR3 DNA: TGTGCCAGCAGCGTAGAGGGGTGGGAAGAGACCCAGTACTTC
J gene: TRBJ2-7; V gene: TRBV2; D gene: TRBD2; clone size: NA; CDR3 protein: CASSPGTSSYEQYF; CDR3 DNA: TGTGCCAGCAGTCCCGGGACTAGTTCCTACGAGCAGTACTTC
J gene: TRBJ2-7; V gene: TRBV29-1; D gene: TRBD1; clone size: once; CDR3 protein: CSIQQGAEQYF; CDR3 DNA: TGCAGCATTCAGCAGGGGGCCGAGCAGTACTTC
J gene: TRBJ2-4; V gene: TRBV5-4; D gene: TRBD2; clone size: NA; CDR3 protein: CASSPRGTSGNIQYF; CDR3 DNA: TGTGCCAGCAGCCCAAGGGGGACTAGCGGAAACATTCAGTACTTC
J gene: TRBJ1-2; V gene: TRBV13; D gene: TRBD1; clone size: NA; CDR3 protein: CASSPRQGGITF; CDR3 DNA: TGTGCCAGCAGCCCACGACAGGGCGGGATCACCTTC
J gene: TRBJ1-5; V gene: TRBV19; D gene: NA; clone size: NA; CDR3 protein: CASSISERLNQPQHF; CDR3 DNA: TGTGCCAGTAGTATTTCAGAAAGACTCAATCAGCCCCAGCATTTT
J gene: TRBJ1-2; V gene: TRBV7-2; D gene: TRBD1; clone size: NA; CDR3 protein: CASSLGSGGNNYGYTF; CDR3 DNA: TGTGCCAGCAGCTTAGGGTCAGGGGGAAATAACTATGGCTACACCTTC
J gene: TRBJ1-3; V gene: TRBV19; D gene: TRBD1; clone size: NA; CDR3 protein: CASSAMGDRVGNTIYF; CDR3 DNA: TGTGCCAGTAGCGCTATGGGGGACAGGGTTGGAAACACCATATATTTT
J gene: TRBJ2-7; V gene: TRBV7-2; D gene: NA; clone size: NA; CDR3 protein: CASSQEGVREQYF; CDR3 DNA: TGTGCCAGCAGCCAAGAAGGGGTTCGCGAGCAGTACTTC
J gene: TRBJ1-3; V gene: TRBV7-2; D gene: TRBD1; clone size: NA; CDR3 protein: CASSLQGASGNTIYF; CDR3 DNA: TGTGCCAGCAGCTTACAGGGGGCGTCCGGAAACACCATATATTTT
J gene: TRBJ1-1; V gene: TRBV27; D gene: NA; clone size: NA; CDR3 protein: CASSPRDLGGTEAFF; CDR3 DNA: TGTGCCAGCAGTCCGCGGGACCTCGGAGGCACTGAAGCTTTCTTT
J gene: TRBJ2-7; V gene: TRBV6-5; D gene: NA; clone size: once; CDR3 protein: CASSTTLYEQYF; CDR3 DNA: TGTGCCAGCAGTACTACCCTCTACGAGCAGTACTTC
J gene: TRBJ2-7; V gene: TRBV6-1; D gene: NA; clone size: NA; CDR3 protein: CASSEVRDYEQYF; CDR3 DNA: TGTGCCAGCAGTGAAGTTCGGGACTACGAGCAGTACTTC
J gene: TRBJ2-7; V gene: TRBV5-1; D gene: NA; clone size: NA; CDR3 protein: CASSKQGLTYEQYF; CDR3 DNA: TGCGCCAGCAGTAAACAGGGCCTAACCTACGAGCAGTACTTC
J gene: TRBJ2-3; V gene: TRBV6-5; D gene: NA; clone size: once; CDR3 protein: CASSPSGGITDTQYF; CDR3 DNA: TGTGCCAGCAGCCCCTCCGGGGGAATCACAGATACGCAGTATTTT
J gene: TRBJ1-2; V gene: TRBV7-2; D gene: NA; clone size: NA; CDR3 protein: CASSPRRGSYYGYTF; CDR3 DNA: TGTGCCAGCAGCCCCCGACGGGGATCTTACTATGGCTACACCTTC
J gene: TRBJ1-1; V gene: TRBV7-3; D gene: NA; clone size: NA; CDR3 protein: CASSPGGATTEAFF; CDR3 DNA: TGTGCCAGCAGCCCCGGGGGGGCTACCACTGAAGCTTTCTTT
J gene: TRBJ2-7; V gene: TRBV7-2; D gene: NA; clone size: NA; CDR3 protein: CASSSLTGSYEQYF; CDR3 DNA: TGTGCCAGCAGCTCACTGACAGGTTCCTACGAGCAGTACTTC
J gene: TRBJ1-1; V gene: TRBV13; D gene: NA; clone size: NA; CDR3 protein: CASSLKVREGNTEAFF; CDR3 DNA: TGTGCCAGCAGCTTAAAGGTCAGGGAGGGTAACACTGAAGCTTTCTTT
J gene: TRBJ2-1; V gene: TRBV14; D gene: NA; clone size: NA; CDR3 protein: CASSQDARLWNEQFF; CDR3 DNA: TGTGCCAGCAGCCAAGATGCGCGCCTGTGGAATGAGCAGTTCTTC
J gene: TRBJ1-1; V gene: TRBV28; D gene: TRBD1; clone size: NA; CDR3 protein: CASSRTGVAEAFF; CDR3 DNA: TGTGCCAGCAGTCGGACAGGGGTTGCTGAAGCTTTCTTT
J gene: TRBJ1-5; V gene: TRBV6-5; D gene: TRBD1; clone size: NA; CDR3 protein: CASTPTGSNQPQHF; CDR3 DNA: TGTGCCAGCACGCCGACAGGGTCCAATCAGCCCCAGCATTTT
J gene: TRBJ2-5; V gene: TRBV30; D gene: TRBD2; clone size: NA; CDR3 protein: CAWSWGGETQYF; CDR3 DNA: TGTGCCTGGAGTTGGGGGGGGGAGACCCAGTACTTC
J gene: TRBJ2-3; V gene: TRBV10-3; D gene: NA; clone size: NA; CDR3 protein: CAISEGLGGISTDTQYF; CDR3 DNA: TGTGCCATCAGTGAAGGGTTGGGCGGGATTAGCACAGATACGCAGTATTTT
J gene: TRBJ2-5; V gene: TRBV19; D gene: TRBD1; clone size: NA; CDR3 protein: CASSTDGTGFLETQYF; CDR3 DNA: TGTGCCAGTAGTACGGATGGGACAGGGTTCCTTGAGACCCAGTACTTC
J gene: TRBJ1-2; V gene: TRBV2; D gene: NA; clone size: NA; CDR3 protein: CASSVQGDYGYTF; CDR3 DNA: TGTGCCAGCAGTGTACAAGGGGACTATGGCTACACCTTC
J gene: TRBJ2-7; V gene: TRBV6-5; D gene: TRBD1; clone size: NA; CDR3 protein: CASHSGGQYEQYF; CDR3 DNA: TGTGCCAGCCACTCAGGGGGCCAGTACGAGCAGTACTTC
J gene: TRBJ2-5; V gene: TRBV5-1; D gene: TRBD1; clone size: NA; CDR3 protein: CASSLVQGALETQYF; CDR3 DNA: TGCGCCAGCAGCTTGGTACAGGGGGCGCTTGAGACCCAGTACTTC
J gene: TRBJ1-2; V gene: TRBV24-1; D gene: NA; clone size: NA; CDR3 protein: CATSDLTGFGYTF; CDR3 DNA: TGTGCCACCAGTGATTTGACAGGGTTCGGCTACACCTTC